The text below deals with one T cell receptor beta chain. The entry originates in a study of blood T cell repertoires in COVID-19. Overall study context: Sites across the United States, Italy and Spain contributed samples from acute and convalescent COVID-19.

Libraries were prepared by immunoSEQ multiplex PCR; TCRdb keeps only in-frame clonotypes and omits some of them. The data contain around 270,000 clones, about 85% of them seen just once; the ten biggest clones take up roughly 4%. Sequenced: peripheral blood. The clonotype comes from a man in his sixties who had recovered from COVID-19.

Here the CDR3 DNA reads TGTGCCAGCAGTGAAAGGGGCCCCCCTAGTAGGACTGAAGCTTTCTTT. Translating it yields CASSERGPPSRTEAFF. This chain connects TRBV2 to TRBJ1-1; D is possibly TRBD1 (5 bases). V gave up 2 bases and J gave up 5 bases, with 18 bases separating them. The germline gives CDR1 SNHLY, CDR2 FYNNEI. The CDR3 runs to 16 residues.